The 22 T cell receptor beta chains listed next were all sequenced from one sample in a study of blood T cell repertoires in COVID-19. Only in-frame clones appear in the TCRdb table, and some are missing; sequencing was by immunoSEQ multiplex PCR. The sample shows approximately 250,000 clones, just under 85% of them seen only once. Input material: peripheral blood. All receptors come from a man between 45 and 60 years old with acute or convalescent COVID-19.

The chain uses TRBV2 and TRBJ1-2, with D maybe TRBD1 (6 bases). CDR3 size: 14 residues. Germline CDR1 SNHLY, CDR2 FYNNEI. V was shortened by 8 bases and J by 3 bases, with 16 bases between the two germline ends. CDR3 DNA: TGTGCCAGCGGCCTACAGGGCGCCGACTATGGCTACACCTTC. This codes for CASGLQGADYGYTF.

The CDR3 DNA is TGTGCCAGCTCACCGCAGGACAGGGGCGAGCAGTACTTC. Translation gives CASSPQDRGEQYF. J is TRBJ2-7 and V is TRBV18; 9 bases agree with TRBD1. Per germline, CDR1 KGHSH and CDR2 LQKENI. V gave up 3 bases and J gave up 6 bases; unmatched junction bases: 3. This CDR3 has 13 residues. Combining the CDR3 with reference TRBV18 and TRBJ2-7 gives the whole variable domain NAGVMQNPRHLVRRRGQEARLRCSPMKGHSHVYWYRQLPEEGLKFMVYLQKENIIDESGMPKERFSAEFPKEGPSILRIQQVVRGDSAAYFCASSPQDRGEQYFGPGTRLTVT.

The chain carries TRBV15 and TRBJ2-7; the D gene is possibly TRBD1 (6 bases). The V and J ends lost 0 bases and 6 bases respectively, with 12 bases between them. CDR1 LNHNV and CDR2 YYDKDF come from the germline V gene (reference sequence). This CDR3 spans 14 amino acids. The CDR3 is CATSRDPKGGEQYF. The CDR3 bases are TGTGCCACCAGCAGAGATCCGAAAGGGGGCGAGCAGTACTTC.

The chain employs TRBV20-1 and TRBJ1-6; a weak D match, TRBD1 (6 bases). Trimming stripped 3 bases from V and 10 bases from J, with 13 bases between. There are 13 residues in the CDR3. CDR1 and CDR2 from the germline V gene are DFQATT and SNEGSKA (reference sequence). The CDR3 protein is CSASQGLGSPLHF. DNA of the CDR3: TGCAGTGCTAGTCAGGGGCTGGGGTCACCCCTCCACTTT.

The chain joins TRBV30 to TRBJ1-5; TRBD1 might be the D (6 bases). With 3 bases removed from V and 0 bases from J, the gap between germline ends came to 12 bases. The CDR3 consists of 15 residues. CDR1 is GTSNPN and CDR2 is SVGIG in the germline V gene (reference sequence). The CDR3 nucleotides read TGTGCCTGGAGCATAGGACAGTTTAGCAATCAGCCCCAGCATTTT. Translating it yields CAWSIGQFSNQPQHF. The entire variable domain, with the rest obtained from reference TRBV30 and TRBJ1-5, is as follows: SQTIHQWPATLVQPVGSPLSLECTVEGTSNPNLYWYRQAAGRGLQLLFYSVGIGQISSEVPQNLSASRPQDRQFILSSKKLLLSDSGFYLCAWSIGQFSNQPQHFGDGTRLSIL.

This clone was recorded once. This chain links TRBV6-5 with TRBJ2-4; D unclear. V lost 0 bases and J lost 0, with 9 bases in between. The germline V gene has CDR1 MNHEY and CDR2 SVGAGI. CDR3 size: 16 residues. In DNA form, the CDR3 reads TGTGCCAGCAGTTACTCCCAGGTGGGAGCCAAAAACATTCAGTACTTC. Translating it yields CASSYSQVGAKNIQYF.

The chain carries TRBV7-9 and TRBJ1-4, with TRBD1 matching 9 bases. This CDR3 comprises 15 residues. Germline-derived CDR1 and CDR2 are SEHNR and FQNEAQ (reference sequence). J lost 6 bases, V lost 2 bases, and 4 bases had no gene match. CDR3 loop: CASSLSQGAHEKLFF. The CDR3, as DNA: TGTGCCAGCAGCTTATCACAGGGGGCGCATGAAAAACTGTTTTTT. Using reference TRBV7-9 and TRBJ1-4 for the parts outside the CDR3, the full variable domain is DTGVSQNPRHKITKRGQNVTFRCDPISEHNRLYWYRQTLGQGPEFLTYFQNEAQLEKSRLLSDRFSAERPKGSFSTLEIQRTEQGDSAMYLCASSLSQGAHEKLFFGSGTQLSVL.

The gene calls are TRBV28 and TRBJ1-1; a weak D match, TRBD1 (5 bases). This CDR3 is 14 amino acids long. V lost 2 bases, J lost 5 bases, and 12 bases lay in between. Germline V gives CDR1 MDHEN, CDR2 SYDVKM. CDR3 region: CASSLDREGTEAFF. The CDR3 bases are TGTGCCAGCAGTTTAGACCGGGAGGGGACTGAAGCTTTCTTT.

This clone has a handful of counts. The chain is built from TRBV11-3 and TRBJ2-1; TRBD2 matches 8 bases. The CDR3 is 15 amino acids. With 2 bases clipped from V and 4 bases from J, the junction kept 4 bases outside the gene matches. CDR1 is SGHNT and CDR2 is YENEEA in the germline V gene. The CDR3 sequence is CASSLSPSGYNEQFF. The CDR3 nucleotides read TGTGCCAGCAGCTTATCGCCTAGCGGGTACAATGAGCAGTTCTTC.

This clone was recorded once. V and J are TRBV5-4 and TRBJ2-1; no firm D call. Per germline, CDR1 SGHNT and CDR2 YYREEE (reference sequence). The CDR3 has 16 residues. Trimming cost V 1 base and J 0 bases, with 11 bases left between them. The CDR3 region is CASSLSAASSYNEQFF. The DNA of the CDR3 is TGTGCCAGCAGCTTGTCGGCGGCGAGCTCCTACAATGAGCAGTTCTTC.

The rearrangement links TRBV27 to TRBJ1-6; 8 nucleotides match TRBD1. The CDR3 spans 19 residues. V shed 6 bases and J 1 base; nucleotides not matched to a gene: 14. CDR1 MNHEY and CDR2 SMNVEV come from the germline V gene (reference sequence). In DNA form, the CDR3 reads TGTGCCAGCAGCCGCACCCGGACAGGGAGGGTTTCCTATAATTCACCCCTCCACTTT. Translated: CASSRTRTGRVSYNSPLHF.

This clone was recorded once. The V gene is TRBV23-1, the J gene TRBJ2-1, with D perhaps matching TRBD1 (6 bases). TRBV23-1 is sorted into the ORF group, with uncertain function. This CDR3 is built from 16 residues. With 7 bases removed from V and 8 bases from J, the gap between germline ends came to 24 bases. CDR3 bases: TGCGCCAGCAACCCAATGCTACCCCAGGGGCTCGATGAGCAGTTCTTC. Protein product: CASNPMLPQGLDEQFF.

The genes are TRBV6-6 and TRBJ1-5, with a weak D call TRBD1 (5 bases). This CDR3 region has 14 residues. With 2 bases removed from V and 1 base from J, the gap between germline ends came to 6 bases. Germline V gives CDR1 MNHNY, CDR2 SVGAGI (reference sequence). CDR3 nucleotides: TGTGCCAGCAGTTACAAGGGGAGCAATCAGCCCCAGCATTTT. It translates to CASSYKGSNQPQHF.

The genes are TRBV5-1 and TRBJ1-6, with 8 bases that match TRBD1. The J segment lost 8 bases and the V segment lost 6 bases, leaving 7 bases of the junction unmatched. In germline, CDR1 is SGHRS, CDR2 YFSETQ. The CDR3 is 14 amino acids. The CDR3 sequence: CASNRGSRDSPLHF. As DNA, the CDR3 is TGCGCCAGCAACAGGGGGAGTCGAGATTCACCCCTCCACTTT.

CDR3: CATRSGANVLTF. The DNA of the CDR3 is TGTGCCACGAGATCCGGGGCCAACGTCCTGACTTTC. The chain recombines TRBV28 with TRBJ2-6, with D unclear. Trimming left V 10 bases short and J 4 bases short, with 8 bases between. This CDR3 contains 12 residues. Per germline, CDR1 MDHEN and CDR2 SYDVKM.

A word on this clone: The sample holds other DNA sequences that translate to the same CDR3. The rearrangement joins TRBV5-1 to TRBJ1-2, with TRBD1 matching over 7 bases. CDR3 length equals 14 residues. Germline V CDR1 and CDR2: SGHRS, YFSETQ. J was trimmed by 0 bases and V by 4 bases; bases with no gene match: 3. The CDR3 DNA is TGCGCCAGCAGCCGTACAGGGGCTAACTATGGCTACACCTTC. This sequence encodes CASSRTGANYGYTF.

The rearrangement joins TRBV28 to TRBJ1-5; D uncertain. Trimming stripped 6 bases from V and 1 base from J, with 4 bases between. There are 12 residues in the CDR3. Germline assignment: CDR1 MDHEN and CDR2 SYDVKM. The CDR3: CASSISNQPQHF. CDR3 nucleotide sequence: TGTGCCAGCAGCATCAGCAATCAGCCCCAGCATTTT. Combining the CDR3 with reference TRBV28 and TRBJ1-5 gives the whole variable domain DVKVTQSSRYLVKRTGEKVFLECVQDMDHENMFWYRQDPGLGLRLIYFSYDVKMKEKGDIPEGYSVSREKKERFSLILESASTNQTSMYLCASSISNQPQHFGDGTRLSIL.

This CDR3 reads CASSLATGSNNEQFF. The CDR3 nucleotides read TGTGCCAGCAGCTTAGCGACAGGGTCAAACAATGAGCAGTTCTTC. The chain is built from TRBV7-9 and TRBJ2-1, with 7 bases identical to TRBD1. Germline trimming cut 0 bases from V and 5 bases from J; bases unmatched to any gene: 4. CDR3 size: 15 residues. Looked up from germline, CDR1 is SEHNR and CDR2 is FQNEAQ (reference sequence).

The chain is built from TRBV5-1 and TRBJ2-3; D ambiguous. This CDR3 has 14 amino acids. The V gene lost 3 bases and the J gene lost 0 bases, with 8 bases spanning the gap. Germline CDR1 and CDR2: SGHRS and YFSETQ. CDR3 region: CASSSTASTDTQYF. The CDR3 nucleotides read TGCGCCAGCAGCTCGACTGCAAGCACAGATACGCAGTATTTT.

The chain recombines TRBV28 with TRBJ2-1; D might be TRBD2 (5 bases). This CDR3 has 15 residues. Trimming shortened V by 7 bases and J by 2 bases, and 15 bases separated the two germline ends. CDR1 and CDR2 (germline): MDHEN, SYDVKM. The CDR3 nucleotides are TGTGCCAGCACCGGTGTGGGTAGCGCCTACAATGAGCAGTTCTTC. Amino acid sequence: CASTGVGSAYNEQFF.

This chain joins TRBV5-4 and TRBJ2-7; 13 bases match TRBD2. The CDR3 runs to 16 residues. Germline values: CDR1 SGHNT, CDR2 YYREEE (reference sequence). The trim removed 4 bases at V and 4 bases at J, leaving 8 bases unmatched. The CDR3 DNA reads TGTGCCAGCAGCGTGGGACTAGCGGGACAGGGGTACGAGCAGTACTTC. Its translation: CASSVGLAGQGYEQYF.

The chain is built from TRBV12-5 and TRBJ1-2, with D possibly TRBD1 on 5 matching bases. Trimming shortened V by 3 bases and J by 4 bases, and 12 bases separated the two germline ends. The CDR3 has 14 amino acids. Germline-derived CDR1 and CDR2 are LGHNT and FRNRAP. The CDR3 protein is CASGLPGLFYGYTF. CDR3 sequence (DNA): TGTGCTAGTGGTTTACCGGGACTCTTCTATGGCTACACCTTC.